This is a list of T cell receptor beta chains from one sample in a study of control samples from healthy donors and cancer patients. Clones were read by immunoSEQ multiplex PCR, and TCRdb kept only the in-frame ones, dropping some. Of approximately 120,000 clones listed, more than 75% are singletons. Sequencing was done on a sample of blood. The receptor set was obtained from a man aged 55 to 70 in good health. Each CDR3 is given with its conserved first and last residue. Fields, in order: CDR3 DNA, CDR3 protein, V gene, J gene, D gene, clone size. The D gene is left open where the match is weak. Only some rows state a clone size, as once, few, many or a class for expanded clones.

DNA: TGTGCCAGCAGTGAAGCGTCGTTAGCCCGCACAGATACGCAGTATTTT
CDR3: CASSEASLARTDTQYF
V: TRBV6-1
J: TRBJ2-3
D: -
size: -

DNA: TGTGCCAGTAGTCCCACCCCTTTTACTAGCGGGGGGGTCAATGAGCAGTTCTTC
CDR3: CASSPTPFTSGGVNEQFF
V: TRBV19
J: TRBJ2-1
D: TRBD2
size: -

DNA: TGTGCCTGGAGACCCGGGACTAGCGTCTCCTACGAGCAGTACTTC
CDR3: CAWRPGTSVSYEQYF
V: TRBV30
J: TRBJ2-7
D: TRBD2
size: -

DNA: TGTGCCAGCTCACCGGGGACAGGGCGATACGAGCAGTACTTC
CDR3: CASSPGTGRYEQYF
V: TRBV18
J: TRBJ2-7
D: TRBD1
size: few

DNA: TGTGCCAGTAGCTTAGGAATAAGAGATAATCAGCCCCAGCATTTT
CDR3: CASSLGIRDNQPQHF
V: TRBV19
J: TRBJ1-5
D: -
size: -

DNA: TGTGCCAGCTCACCAACCCGGGACATAAATCAGCCCCAGCATTTT
CDR3: CASSPTRDINQPQHF
V: TRBV18
J: TRBJ1-5
D: -
size: once

DNA: TGTGCCAGCAGCTTAAAGCTTTCGAATTCACCCCTCCACTTT
CDR3: CASSLKLSNSPLHF
V: TRBV7-8
J: TRBJ1-6
D: -
size: -

DNA: TGTGCCAGCAGCCCAGCCCCGGGGCGGGAAGAGACCCAGTACTTC
CDR3: CASSPAPGREETQYF
V: TRBV9
J: TRBJ2-5
D: -
size: -

DNA: TGTGCCAGCAGCGTAGATTCAGGGGGCACTGAAGCTTTCTTT
CDR3: CASSVDSGGTEAFF
V: TRBV9
J: TRBJ1-1
D: TRBD1
size: -

DNA: TGTGCCAGCAGCCAAGAGGGAACAGTGGGAGATACGCAGTATTTT
CDR3: CASSQEGTVGDTQYF
V: TRBV4-2
J: TRBJ2-3
D: -
size: -

DNA: TGTGCCAGCTCACCGCTCGGGGCGGTAGCCAAAAACATTCAGTACTTC
CDR3: CASSPLGAVAKNIQYF
V: TRBV18
J: TRBJ2-4
D: -
size: -

DNA: TGTGCCATCAGTGATCTGGCTCGAGAGAACACTGAAGCTTTCTTT
CDR3: CAISDLARENTEAFF
V: TRBV10-3
J: TRBJ1-1
D: -
size: -

DNA: TGTGCCAGCAGCTGGGACGGGGCCGAAAAACTGTTTTTT
CDR3: CASSWDGAEKLFF
V: TRBV11-2
J: TRBJ1-4
D: -
size: once

DNA: TGTGCCAGCAGCTCTCCAGGGGGATCTAATGAAAAACTGTTTTTT
CDR3: CASSSPGGSNEKLFF
V: TRBV7-2
J: TRBJ1-4
D: TRBD1
size: -

DNA: TGCGCCAGCAGCGCCGGAGTGGGGTCTAGCACAGATACGCAGTATTTT
CDR3: CASSAGVGSSTDTQYF
V: TRBV5-1
J: TRBJ2-3
D: -
size: -

DNA: TGTGCCAGCAGCTTGACAGGGGGGGTCAATGAGCAGTTCTTC
CDR3: CASSLTGGVNEQFF
V: TRBV7-3
J: TRBJ2-1
D: TRBD1
size: -

DNA: TGTGCCAGTGCCGCCGGGACACGAAAAGGGTCCACTGAAGCTTTCTTT
CDR3: CASAAGTRKGSTEAFF
V: TRBV19
J: TRBJ1-1
D: -
size: -

DNA: TGTGCCAGCACCAGGGTAATTGGAGAGACCCAGTACTTC
CDR3: CASTRVIGETQYF
V: TRBV7-9
J: TRBJ2-5
D: -
size: -

DNA: TGTGCCAGCTCATACGGGACAGGGGCGATGAACACTGAAGCTTTCTTT
CDR3: CASSYGTGAMNTEAFF
V: TRBV18
J: TRBJ1-1
D: TRBD1
size: -

DNA: TGTGCCAGCAGCCAAGGCCCGTCGGGGCAGCCCCAGCATTTT
CDR3: CASSQGPSGQPQHF
V: TRBV3-1/TRBV3-2
J: TRBJ1-5
D: -
size: -

DNA: TGTGCCAGTAGTATATTACACGATCAGCCCCAGCATTTT
CDR3: CASSILHDQPQHF
V: TRBV19
J: TRBJ1-5
D: -
size: -

DNA: TGTGCCAGCAGCCCTCTGGCGGCTGGCTACACCTTC
CDR3: CASSPLAAGYTF
V: TRBV7-2
J: TRBJ1-2
D: -
size: -

DNA: TGCGCCAGCAGTCCTAACGCTGGGGGCACAGATACGCAGTATTTT
CDR3: CASSPNAGGTDTQYF
V: TRBV10-1
J: TRBJ2-3
D: -
size: -

DNA: TGTGCCAGCAGTTCTACATCTGGGGCCATGAACACTGAAGCTTTCTTT
CDR3: CASSSTSGAMNTEAFF
V: TRBV6-6
J: TRBJ1-1
D: -
size: -

DNA: TGTGCCAGCAGCTTAGATTTCGCCCCGGGTCCCACCATATATTTT
CDR3: CASSLDFAPGPTIYF
V: TRBV11-2
J: TRBJ1-3
D: -
size: -

DNA: TGTGCCAGTAGTATACCCGGGTCCAGCGACAATGAGCAGTTCTTC
CDR3: CASSIPGSSDNEQFF
V: TRBV19
J: TRBJ2-1
D: -
size: few

DNA: TGCGCCAGCAGCTGGACAGGGGGCACCTACAATGAGCAGTTCTTC
CDR3: CASSWTGGTYNEQFF
V: TRBV5-1
J: TRBJ2-1
D: TRBD1
size: once

DNA: TGCGCCAGCAAGATAGACCCGAGCCTCTCTGGAAACACCATATATTTT
CDR3: CASKIDPSLSGNTIYF
V: TRBV4-1
J: TRBJ1-3
D: -
size: -

DNA: TGTGCCAGCAGCGTACCGGGTGTTAACGGGGAGCTGTTTTTT
CDR3: CASSVPGVNGELFF
V: TRBV7-9
J: TRBJ2-2
D: -
size: -

DNA: TGTGCCAGCAGCTTAGATGCTGGGGCCAACGTCCTGACTTTC
CDR3: CASSLDAGANVLTF
V: TRBV7-2
J: TRBJ2-6
D: -
size: -

DNA: TGTGCCAGCAGCTTAGACGGGGGGTTTAGCACAGATACGCAGTATTTT
CDR3: CASSLDGGFSTDTQYF
V: TRBV7-9
J: TRBJ2-3
D: TRBD2
size: -

DNA: TGTGCCAGTAGTATGAGTCAGGGGGCGCGAGGCTACACCTTC
CDR3: CASSMSQGARGYTF
V: TRBV19
J: TRBJ1-2
D: TRBD1
size: -

DNA: TGTGCCAGTAGTATACAGGCTCAACAGCCCCAGCATTTT
CDR3: CASSIQAQQPQHF
V: TRBV19
J: TRBJ1-5
D: -
size: -

DNA: TGTGCCAGCAGCAAAGATGGAGTGTGGCAGGGCCCCACTGAAGCTTTCTTT
CDR3: CASSKDGVWQGPTEAFF
V: TRBV21-1
J: TRBJ1-1
D: -
size: -

DNA: TGTGCCAGCAGTTTAAACCGCGGGACAGCGGGCGGTCAGCCCCAGCATTTT
CDR3: CASSLNRGTAGGQPQHF
V: TRBV27
J: TRBJ1-5
D: TRBD1
size: few

DNA: TGTGCCAGTAGTACAACTATTACTACGCAGTATTTT
CDR3: CASSTTITTQYF
V: TRBV19
J: TRBJ2-3
D: -
size: -

DNA: TGTGCCAGCAGCAAAGTTCAGGGGGCGAATGAGTGGACTGAAGCTTTCTTT
CDR3: CASSKVQGANEWTEAFF
V: TRBV21-1
J: TRBJ1-1
D: -
size: once

DNA: TGTGCCAGCAGCGTAGGTCCGGGGGCTGGCTACACCTTC
CDR3: CASSVGPGAGYTF
V: TRBV9
J: TRBJ1-2
D: -
size: once

DNA: TGTGCCAGTAGTCTCCCGGGACGAGGCGGGGATACGCAGTATTTT
CDR3: CASSLPGRGGDTQYF
V: TRBV19
J: TRBJ2-3
D: -
size: -

DNA: TGTGCCAGCAGGGGAAGGGGAAACTCCATTCAGTACTTC
CDR3: CASRGRGNSIQYF
V: TRBV2
J: TRBJ2-4
D: -
size: -

DNA: TGTGCCACCAGTGATTTGGGGGACAGCGATCAGCCCCAGCATTTT
CDR3: CATSDLGDSDQPQHF
V: TRBV24-1
J: TRBJ1-5
D: TRBD1
size: -

DNA: TGTGCCAGCAGCTTGCGGAGGGGGGAGACCCAGTACTTC
CDR3: CASSLRRGETQYF
V: TRBV5-6
J: TRBJ2-5
D: -
size: -

DNA: TGTGCCAGCAGCTCCCAGGGGGGGACTGAAGCTTTCTTT
CDR3: CASSSQGGTEAFF
V: TRBV7-2
J: TRBJ1-1
D: TRBD1
size: -

DNA: TGTGCCAGCTCACGGAAGGGAATAGGAACTAACTATGGCTACACCTTC
CDR3: CASSRKGIGTNYGYTF
V: TRBV18
J: TRBJ1-2
D: -
size: -

DNA: TGTGCCAGCAGCTCAATTCCCATGGGACCGGCTAACTACGAGCAGTACTTC
CDR3: CASSSIPMGPANYEQYF
V: TRBV11-2
J: TRBJ2-7
D: -
size: -

DNA: TGTGCCAGCAGTTACGGGGGGACCGAAACAGATACGCAGTATTTT
CDR3: CASSYGGTETDTQYF
V: TRBV6-6
J: TRBJ2-3
D: -
size: -

DNA: TGTGCCAGCAGCAAGCGGGAGATTAATGAAAAACTGTTTTTT
CDR3: CASSKREINEKLFF
V: TRBV21-1
J: TRBJ1-4
D: -
size: -

DNA: TGTGCCAGCAGGGTAGGACTCGGGGGCGGTTCGGGTGGCTACACCTTC
CDR3: CASRVGLGGGSGGYTF
V: TRBV9
J: TRBJ1-2
D: -
size: -

DNA: TGCGCCAGCAGCTTTGACACCTCCTACGAGCAGTACTTC
CDR3: CASSFDTSYEQYF
V: TRBV5-1
J: TRBJ2-7
D: -
size: -